Listed here are 12 T cell receptor beta chains from one sample, sequenced in a study of T cell responses to AZD1222 COVID-19 vaccine. Sequenced by immunoSEQ multiplex PCR; TCRdb stores in-frame clones only, minus some. The sample includes 100,000 to 150,000 clones, roughly 90% of them seen just once. The sequencing here drew on peripheral blood, taken on day 0 of AZD1222 vaccination. Receptor source: an adult in good health.

The chain couples TRBV28 to TRBJ1-5, with D hard to call. Trimming left V 6 bases short and J 5 bases short, with 14 bases between. Germline V CDR1 and CDR2: MDHEN, SYDVKM. CDR3 length: 14 amino acids. The CDR3 region is CASRSTPPHQPQHF. The CDR3 nucleotides are TGTGCCAGCAGGTCGACACCCCCCCATCAGCCCCAGCATTTT.

The chain is built from TRBV18 and TRBJ1-1, with 8 bases fitting TRBD1. The CDR3 loop spans 14 amino acids. J gave up 3 bases and V 4 bases, and 4 bases lay outside the gene matches. Germline V gene sequence: CDR1 KGHSH, CDR2 LQKENI. Written as DNA, the CDR3 is TGTGCCAGCTCACTGGGGACAGGAGACACTGAAGCTTTCTTT. It translates to CASSLGTGDTEAFF. Based on the CDR3 plus reference TRBV18 and TRBJ1-1, the full variable domain is NAGVMQNPRHLVRRRGQEARLRCSPMKGHSHVYWYRQLPEEGLKFMVYLQKENIIDESGMPKERFSAEFPKEGPSILRIQQVVRGDSAAYFCASSLGTGDTEAFFGQGTRLTVV.

The chain uses TRBV28 and TRBJ1-5, with 11 bases fitting TRBD1. Trimming cost V 6 bases and J 6 bases; bases outside gene matches: 7. The CDR3 length is 15 residues. Germline CDR1 is MDHEN and CDR2 is SYDVKM. The CDR3 protein is CASRSGQGAGQPQHF. The CDR3 DNA sequence: TGTGCCAGCAGATCTGGACAGGGGGCAGGTCAGCCCCAGCATTTT.

This chain links TRBV30 with TRBJ1-1; unclear D gene. Germline V gives CDR1 GTSNPN, CDR2 SVGIG (reference sequence). The V and J ends lost 1 base and 3 bases respectively, with 12 bases between them. This CDR3 contains 14 residues. This chain's CDR3 is CAWSEGRGYTEAFF. CDR3 DNA: TGTGCCTGGAGTGAAGGGCGAGGGTACACTGAAGCTTTCTTT.

The CDR3 nucleotides are TGTGCCAGCAGAGCACTAGAGGAGCAGTACTTC. Translation: CASRALEEQYF. The V and J genes are TRBV6-5 and TRBJ2-7, with D perhaps matching TRBD2 (5 bases). Per the germline V gene, CDR1 is MNHEY and CDR2 is SVGAGI. V was pared by 6 bases and J by 7 bases, with 10 bases between. The CDR3 spans 11 residues.

The rearrangement uses TRBV7-2 and TRBJ1-1; no definite D call. The germline CDR1 and CDR2 sequences are SGHTA and FQGNSA. The V and J ends lost 1 base and 1 base respectively, with 7 bases between them. The CDR3 is 14 amino acids. In nucleotides, the CDR3 is TGTGCCAGCAGCTTAGAACGGCAGAACACTGAAGCTTTCTTT. Translated: CASSLERQNTEAFF.

The V call is TRBV24-1, the J call TRBJ2-3; 8 nucleotides match TRBD2. This CDR3 has 18 residues. J gave up 1 base and V 3 bases, and 11 bases lay outside the gene matches. The germline gives CDR1 KGHDR, CDR2 SFDVKD. The CDR3 DNA reads TGTGCCACCAGTGATCCTGCTGGTTCGGGGGGGGGCACAGATACGCAGTATTTT. Encoded protein: CATSDPAGSGGGTDTQYF.

The chain has TRBV5-1 and TRBJ1-3; unclear D gene. CDR3 length equals 14 residues. The germline CDR1 and CDR2 sequences are SGHRS and YFSETQ. Trimming pared 0 bases from V and 5 bases from J, leaving 9 bases between. CDR3 amino acids: CASSLGQTRNTIYF. For the CDR3, the DNA is TGCGCCAGCAGCTTGGGACAAACCAGAAACACCATATATTTT.

This chain uses TRBV3-1 (or the pseudogene TRBV3-2) with TRBJ1-2, with D perhaps TRBD1 (5 bases). Trimming pared 3 bases from V and 5 bases from J, leaving 19 bases between. Germline-derived CDR1 and CDR2 are LGHDT and YNNKEL (reference sequence). The CDR3 loop spans 16 amino acids. CDR3 DNA: TGTGCCAGCAGCCATGGGGCGGCGGAAAAGGCGTATGGCTACACCTTC. Its translation is CASSHGAAEKAYGYTF.

This clone occurred once. The rearrangement uses TRBV6-5 and TRBJ1-1, with D possibly TRBD1 on 5 matching bases. V shed 8 bases and J shed 7 bases, with 17 bases lying between them. The CDR3 loop spans 13 amino acids. Germline-derived CDR1 and CDR2 are MNHEY and SVGAGI. This CDR3 reads CASGRQPRDEAFF. The CDR3 nucleotides are TGTGCCAGCGGGAGACAGCCTCGTGATGAAGCTTTCTTT.

Only one count was recorded for this clone. The chain carries TRBV10-1 and TRBJ2-3; 7 bases align to TRBD1. The CDR3 consists of 16 residues. The junction had 10 bases not matched to a gene; V was cut back by 3 bases and J by 4 bases. Germline-derived CDR1 and CDR2 are WNHNN and SYGVQD (reference sequence). CDR3 sequence (DNA): TGCGCCAGCAGTGATGGGGCAGGGGGAGTTGCAGATACGCAGTATTTT. Translating gives CASSDGAGGVADTQYF.

The CDR3, as DNA: TGTGCCAGCAGGGGACTGGGGGCGGGAACTGAAGCTTTCTTT. Translating it yields CASRGLGAGTEAFF. This chain uses TRBV28 with TRBJ1-1; perhaps TRBD1 as D (6 bases). The CDR3 consists of 14 residues. The V gene's germline CDR1 is MDHEN and CDR2 SYDVKM. V lost 6 bases, J lost 5 bases, and 16 bases lay in between.